The sequence of this TCR beta chain was determined in a study of T cell responses to AZD1222 COVID-19 vaccine. General study results and limits: There were vaccine-associated CD4 TCRs across spike, dominant at 160-218 and 743-854. The breadth and depth of Spike-specific TCRs increased once two AZD1222 doses had been given. Sampling that yielded the repertoires occurred only after the peak T cell response. As reported, nearly half of all spike-specific TCRs target variant regions that are unmutated.

Clones were sequenced by immunoSEQ multiplex PCR, and TCRdb holds only the in-frame ones, with some missing. The sample includes approximately 140,000 clones, around 94% of them seen just once. V was cut by 4 bases and J by 3 bases, with 9 bases left in between. Germline V gene lookup returns CDR1 MNHEY and CDR2 SVGAGI. The CDR3 consists of 13 residues. As regards this clone: The target antigen is unknown.

The genes are TRBV6-5 and TRBJ1-2; no clear D gene. This sequence originates from an adult in good health. The sample in question was peripheral blood, obtained on day 0 of AZD1222 vaccination. CDR3 region: CASSLARHYGYTF. The CDR3 DNA reads as TGTGCCAGCAGTTTGGCCCGCCACTATGGCTACACCTTC.